Included here is one T cell receptor (beta chain) sequence, with context. Its specificity is unknown. These data originate in a study of blood T cells in healthy people across ages. On the study more broadly: The capture of about one barcoded beta molecule per two T cells was achieved by template switching.

V was trimmed by 3 bases and J by 8 bases, leaving 8 bases between them. The CDR3 is 12 amino acids. The germline V gene encodes CDR1 MDHEN and CDR2 SYDVKM. Study outcomes and limitations: Those diversity estimates obtained from one million T cells were thought to be underestimates. In long-lived donors, naive CD4+ cell counts and diversity exceeded those of aged donors.

PCR was performed a second time for about 7 to 12 cycles using a sample-barcoded 5' primer and a J-beta primer mix. TCRdb re-analysed the 5' RACE reads in MiXCR, keeping a single row per CDR3 protein. The table has some 640,000 distinct CDR3 sequences, around 31% seen once. The sample consisted of blood. The V and J genes are TRBV28 and TRBJ2-1; weak D call: TRBD2 (7 bases). The clonotype was recovered from a woman older than 75 in good health. The CDR3 loop is CASSFGGHEQFF. The CDR3 DNA reads as TGTGCCAGCAGTTTCGGGGGGCATGAGCAGTTCTTC.